This passage covers 16 T cell receptor beta chains from one sample sequenced in a study of blood T cell repertoires in COVID-19. Sequenced by immunoSEQ multiplex PCR; TCRdb stores in-frame clones only, minus some. The sample gives around 300,000 clones, about 90% of which show up once; approximately 4% is in the top ten. The source material was PBMCs or T cells enriched from blood (not recorded which). Receptors were obtained from a young woman with acute COVID-19.

The CDR3 loop reads CASSQGTGNTEAFF. The CDR3 nucleotides read TGTGCCAGCAGCCAAGGGACAGGGAACACTGAAGCTTTCTTT. The chain joins TRBV3-1 (or the pseudogene TRBV3-2) to TRBJ1-1; TRBD1 matches at 7 bases. The trim removed 1 base at V and 1 base at J, leaving 0 bases unmatched. Germline V lookup: CDR1 LGHDT, CDR2 YNNKEL (reference sequence). This CDR3 contains 14 residues.

In the case of this clone: In the same sample, other DNA sequences code for this CDR3. The CDR3 region has the DNA TGTGCCAGCAGCTTAGGACAGAACACCGGGGAGCTGTTTTTT. Amino acids: CASSLGQNTGELFF. The gene calls are TRBV7-9 and TRBJ2-2; D is unclear. Per germline, CDR1 SEHNR and CDR2 FQNEAQ (reference sequence). The CDR3 consists of 14 residues. Trimming pared 1 base from V and 1 base from J, leaving 4 bases between.

This chain joins TRBV5-1 and TRBJ2-1, with D tentatively TRBD2 (6 bases). Germline-derived CDR1 and CDR2 are SGHRS and YFSETQ. This CDR3 has 15 residues. Trimming cost V 0 bases and J 6 bases, with 13 bases left between them. The chain's CDR3 is CASSLVGGGANEQFF. The CDR3 DNA reads TGCGCCAGCAGCTTGGTGGGGGGAGGAGCCAATGAGCAGTTCTTC.

This chain connects TRBV15 to TRBJ2-3, with D maybe TRBD2 (6 bases). This CDR3 region has 16 residues. Between the trimmed V and J ends, which lost 3 bases and 2 bases, there was a span of 15 bases. Germline CDR1 LNHNV, CDR2 YYDKDF (reference sequence). CDR3 protein: CATSRERAGPTDTQYF. The CDR3 DNA follows: TGTGCCACCAGCAGGGAGAGAGCGGGCCCCACAGATACGCAGTATTTT.

The V gene is TRBV12-3 or TRBV12-4, the J gene TRBJ1-2; 8 nucleotides align to TRBD1. The CDR3 totals 13 residues. Trimming took 5 bases from V and 3 from J; bases not matched to a gene: 2. The CDR3 is CASSQGAYYGYTF. DNA of the CDR3: TGTGCCAGCAGTCAGGGGGCTTACTATGGCTACACCTTC.

This chain links TRBV28 with TRBJ1-5; TRBD1 aligns across 8 bases. Germline assignment: CDR1 MDHEN and CDR2 SYDVKM. The CDR3 has 15 amino acids. Trimming at V came to 5 bases and at J to 4 bases, leaving 7 bases not matched to a gene. Here the CDR3 reads CASSPLDRANQPQHF. In DNA, the CDR3 is TGTGCCAGCAGTCCGCTGGACAGGGCGAATCAGCCCCAGCATTTT.

This clone has a single count. The chain uses TRBV28 and TRBJ1-4; TRBD1 agrees at 12 bases. The CDR3 runs to 18 residues. Germline CDR1 MDHEN, CDR2 SYDVKM. Trimming cost V 6 bases and J 7 bases; bases outside gene matches: 15. The CDR3 here is CASSLGPGTGGGGEKLFF. The CDR3 DNA sequence: TGTGCCAGCAGCCTGGGCCCCGGGACAGGGGGCGGTGGTGAAAAACTGTTTTTT.

The genes are TRBV19 and TRBJ2-1; 10 positions agree with TRBD2. Germline values: CDR1 LNHDA, CDR2 SQIVND (reference sequence). Trimming took 6 bases from V and 1 from J; bases not matched to a gene: 6. This CDR3 is built from 16 residues. CDR3 DNA: TGTGCCAGTAGCATTATGACTAGCGGGTCCTACAATGAGCAGTTCTTC. This translates into CASSIMTSGSYNEQFF. Full variable domain (rest looked up from reference TRBV19 and TRBJ2-1): DGGITQSPKYLFRKEGQNVTLSCEQNLNHDAMYWYRQDPGQGLRLIYYSQIVNDFQKGDIAEGYSVSREKKESFPLTVTSAQKNPTAFYLCASSIMTSGSYNEQFFGPGTRLTVL.

This clone was seen more than once but under ten times. The rearrangement uses TRBV28 and TRBJ2-7, with no clear D. Germline loops: CDR1 MDHEN, CDR2 SYDVKM. The CDR3 is made up of 15 amino acids. V was clipped by 5 bases and J by 3 bases, with 17 bases between them. This CDR3 is CASSPPATNYYEQYF. The CDR3 DNA sequence: TGTGCCAGCAGTCCCCCCGCAACTAACTACTACGAGCAGTACTTC.

The chain has TRBV19 and TRBJ1-1; D perhaps matches TRBD1 (5 bases). The V gene's germline CDR1 is LNHDA and CDR2 SQIVND (reference sequence). V lost 1 base and J lost 1, with 10 bases in between. The CDR3 extends over 15 amino acids. CDR3 loop: CASSIVSQGNTEAFF. The CDR3, as DNA: TGTGCCAGTAGTATAGTAAGCCAGGGGAACACTGAAGCTTTCTTT.

This rearrangement joins TRBV19 to TRBJ2-6; the D is unclear. The CDR3 is made up of 12 amino acids. Per germline, CDR1 LNHDA and CDR2 SQIVND (reference sequence). Trimming removed 10 bases from V and 3 bases from J, with 7 bases in between. The CDR3 DNA sequence: TGTGCCACGGGTGGTGGGGCCAACGTCCTGACTTTC. Amino acid sequence: CATGGGANVLTF.

CDR3 sequence (DNA): TGTGCCAGCTCACCACCGCATGGGACAGGGGGGAAGAATGAGCAGTTCTTC. Protein sequence: CASSPPHGTGGKNEQFF. V and J are TRBV18 and TRBJ2-1; TRBD1 agrees at 11 bases. This CDR3 spans 17 amino acids. V gave up 0 bases and J gave up 7 bases; unmatched junction bases: 8. Germline V gives CDR1 KGHSH, CDR2 LQKENI.

The chain recombines TRBV5-1 with TRBJ2-3; D is unclear. The V and J ends lost 0 bases and 0 bases respectively, with 14 bases between them. This CDR3 region has 17 residues. Germline CDR1 SGHRS, CDR2 YFSETQ. The CDR3 region has the DNA TGCGCCAGCAGCTTGGGGGTAGCCGTTAAGAGCACAGATACGCAGTATTTT. This codes for CASSLGVAVKSTDTQYF.

The chain links TRBV2 to TRBJ2-1; tentative D call: TRBD2 (5 bases). Germline V gene sequence: CDR1 SNHLY, CDR2 FYNNEI. The CDR3 sequence is 13 residues long. V was cut by 3 bases and J by 8 bases, with 11 bases left in between. The CDR3 DNA follows: TGTGCCAGCAGTGAGGGTCTAGCCCATGAGCAGTTCTTC. It encodes CASSEGLAHEQFF.

The CDR3 region is CASSLAYYPTGGQDGYTF. CDR3 DNA sequence: TGCGCCAGCAGCTTGGCCTATTATCCGACAGGGGGACAGGATGGCTACACCTTC. The chain has TRBV5-1 and TRBJ1-2; 9 bases line up with TRBD1. This CDR3 region has 18 residues. V gave up 0 bases and J gave up 6 bases; unmatched junction bases: 15. CDR1 and CDR2 (germline): SGHRS, YFSETQ. Full variable domain (missing parts from reference TRBV5-1 and TRBJ1-2): KAGVTQTPRYLIKTRGQQVTLSCSPISGHRSVSWYQQTPGQGLQFLFEYFSETQRNKGNFPGRFSGRQFSNSRSEMNVSTLELGDSALYLCASSLAYYPTGGQDGYTFGSGTRLTVV.

The chain joins TRBV28 to TRBJ2-6; the match to TRBD1 covers 7 bases. J was trimmed by 0 bases and V by 7 bases; bases with no gene match: 9. CDR1 MDHEN and CDR2 SYDVKM come from the germline V gene. The CDR3 runs 17 residues. The CDR3 is CASTRQGYLSGANVLTF. CDR3 nucleotides: TGTGCCAGCACCCGACAGGGTTACCTCTCTGGGGCCAACGTCCTGACTTTC.